Each of the 13 T cell receptor beta chains below was sequenced from the same sample in a study of blood T cell repertoires in COVID-19. This table comes from immunoSEQ multiplex PCR, and its TCRdb copy is limited to in-frame clones, with some not included. The top ten hold around 4.6% of the sample, which has just over 50,000 clones, more than 70% seen once. Material for sequencing was peripheral blood. These receptors were collected from an elderly man with active COVID-19.

The V call is TRBV27, the J call TRBJ2-7, with D possibly matching TRBD1 (6 bases). V was trimmed by 5 bases and J by 2 bases, leaving 16 bases between them. The V gene's germline CDR1 is MNHEY and CDR2 SMNVEV (reference sequence). The CDR3 extends over 15 amino acids. DNA for the CDR3: TGTGCCAGCAGTGAGACCGGGACATCCCCCTACGAGCAGTACTTC. It is translated as CASSETGTSPYEQYF.

This chain links TRBV28 with TRBJ2-2; 7 bases line up with TRBD2. From germline, CDR1 is MDHEN and CDR2 SYDVKM. The CDR3 is 16 residues long. V trimming: 3 bases; J trimming: 3 bases; junction bases outside the gene matches: 7. CDR3 residues: CASSFLGGSHTGELFF. CDR3 DNA: TGTGCCAGCAGTTTTCTGGGGGGGTCCCACACCGGGGAGCTGTTTTTT. The variable domain in full, with the rest retrieved from reference TRBV28 and TRBJ2-2, is DVKVTQSSRYLVKRTGEKVFLECVQDMDHENMFWYRQDPGLGLRLIYFSYDVKMKEKGDIPEGYSVSREKKERFSLILESASTNQTSMYLCASSFLGGSHTGELFFGEGSRLTVL.

The V gene is TRBV28, the J gene TRBJ1-2, with TRBD1 matching 7 bases. Germline CDR1 MDHEN, CDR2 SYDVKM. V dropped 5 bases and J dropped 1; count of bases not matched to a gene: 10. CDR3 length: 16 residues. The CDR3 DNA reads TGTGCCAGCAGTCCAATCCACGGGACAGTTAACTATGGCTACACCTTC. The encoded protein is CASSPIHGTVNYGYTF.

The chain joins TRBV7-9 to TRBJ2-5, with D possibly being TRBD2 (6 bases). CDR3 length: 16 amino acids. Trimming took off 4 bases at V and 2 bases at J, with 17 bases between the two ends. CDR1 is SEHNR, CDR2 FQNEAQ, per germline (reference sequence). CDR3 in DNA: TGTGCCAGCAGCTCGAGAACTAGCCGCAGACAAGAGACCCAGTACTTC. Its translation: CASSSRTSRRQETQYF.

The rearrangement joins TRBV19 to TRBJ2-2; TRBD1 matches at 8 bases. Germline-derived CDR1 and CDR2 are LNHDA and SQIVND (reference sequence). There are 15 residues in the CDR3. The V gene end was trimmed by 2 bases and the J gene end by 7 bases; junction bases not matched to a gene: 6. CDR3: CASSILGQGIGELFF. CDR3 nucleotides: TGTGCCAGTAGTATACTAGGACAGGGAATCGGGGAGCTGTTTTTT.

The chain has TRBV4-1 and TRBJ2-7; D gene ambiguous. The CDR3 runs 14 residues. V was pared by 1 base and J by 0 bases, with 7 bases between. Germline assignment: CDR1 MGHRA and CDR2 YSYEKL. CDR3 sequence: CASSQATGSYEQYF. CDR3 coding DNA: TGCGCCAGCAGCCAAGCAACGGGCTCCTACGAGCAGTACTTC.

J is TRBJ2-7 and V is TRBV7-2, with TRBD2 matching 7 bases. Per the germline V gene, CDR1 is SGHTA and CDR2 is FQGNSA. This CDR3 region has 13 residues. After removal of 5 bases from V and 7 bases from J, the junction contained 8 bases not matched to a gene. CDR3 amino acids: CASSPTFGGEQYF. The CDR3 nucleotides read TGTGCCAGCAGCCCTACCTTCGGGGGGGAGCAGTACTTC.

V gene TRBV11-2 combines with J gene TRBJ2-7; 7 bases agree with TRBD1. CDR1 and CDR2 (germline): SGHAT, FQNNGV. The V gene end was trimmed by 5 bases and the J gene end by 2 bases; junction bases not matched to a gene: 12. The CDR3 is 16 amino acids. The CDR3 coding sequence is TGTGCCAGCAGCCGGGTATTCGGGACAGCAACCTACGAGCAGTACTTC. This codes for CASSRVFGTATYEQYF.

This clone came up a few times. The V gene is TRBV6-2 or TRBV6-3, the J gene TRBJ2-7; TRBD1 matches at 7 bases. The CDR3 contains 12 residues. Per the germline V gene, CDR1 is MNHEY and CDR2 is SVGEGT. V shed 6 bases, J shed 3 bases, and the junction held 2 bases outside the gene matches. CDR3 nucleotide sequence: TGTGCCAGCAGCCGGGACAGCTACGAGCAGTACTTC. Protein sequence: CASSRDSYEQYF.

This clone has just one count. The genes are TRBV28 and TRBJ2-7; 10 bases map to TRBD2. V shed 2 bases and J 8 bases; nucleotides not matched to a gene: 6. Looked up from germline, CDR1 is MDHEN and CDR2 is SYDVKM. The CDR3 contains 14 residues. The CDR3 DNA is TGTGCCAGCAGTTTAGAAGCGGGAGGGCCCAAGCAGTACTTC. Translating gives CASSLEAGGPKQYF.

The chain combines TRBV27 with TRBJ2-3; no clear D gene. Trimming took off 5 bases at V and 4 bases at J, with 22 bases between the two ends. Germline V gives CDR1 MNHEY, CDR2 SMNVEV (reference sequence). The CDR3 covers 17 residues. The CDR3 DNA is TGTGCCAGCAGTCCCCGTTATAGCCCAAGAGGCCCAGATACGCAGTATTTT. Protein sequence: CASSPRYSPRGPDTQYF.

This chain uses TRBV14 with TRBJ2-3; TRBD2 aligns across 12 bases. Unmatched junction bases numbered 8, after V lost 4 bases and J lost 6 bases. In germline, CDR1 is SGHDN, CDR2 FVKESK. CDR3 size: 16 residues. Written as DNA, the CDR3 is TGTGCCAGCAGCCGAACCACTAGCGGGAGGACTGATACGCAGTATTTT. It translates to CASSRTTSGRTDTQYF.

The chain couples TRBV7-2 to TRBJ2-1; TRBD2 might be the D (6 bases). This CDR3 is built from 14 residues. CDR1 and CDR2 (germline): SGHTA, FQGNSA. Trimming took 6 bases from V and 7 from J, leaving 16 bases between them. Here the CDR3 DNA reads TGTGCCAGCAGGACGGGGAGGACGGGGAATGAGCAGTTCTTC. It codes for CASRTGRTGNEQFF.